The clone carrying this TCR beta chain was observed a single time. In the source study's methods: Estimation of nucleated cell counts relied on the amplification of reference gene primers. Only in-frame clones appear in the TCRdb table, and some are missing; sequencing was by immunoSEQ multiplex PCR. V and J calls plus clone size are reproduced from that table; the DNA served to infer D and trimming. The data show tens of thousands of clones, approximately 83% seen once. The sample is drawn from a study of blood T cell repertoires in COVID-19. The wider study: Samples came from the United States, Italy and Spain, spanning acute and convalescent COVID-19.

The CDR3 loop spans 11 amino acids. Looked up from germline, CDR1 is SGHRS and CDR2 is YFSETQ. The ends were cut back, 3 bases at V and 12 bases at J, with 10 bases in the middle. The chain carries TRBV5-1 and TRBJ2-1; weak D call: TRBD1 (6 bases). This TCR was recovered from a woman aged 55-70 years with acute or convalescent COVID-19. Sample: peripheral blood. For the CDR3, the DNA is TGCGCCAGCAGCTCGGACAGTCCGCAGTTCTTC. This encodes CASSSDSPQFF.